These 8 T cell receptor beta chains came from one sample sequenced in a study of cytomegalovirus exposure and HLA in healthy donors. PCR amplification relied on 60 Vbeta primers (plus 13 Jbeta primers). Assay: immunoSEQ multiplex PCR; the TCRdb copy retains only in-frame clones and omits some. The sample data list over 100,000 clones. Input material: PBMCs. The source of these receptors is a man younger than 35 in good health and CMV-seronegative.

The chain carries TRBV5-8 and TRBJ2-5, with 10 bases matching TRBD1. This CDR3 has 15 residues. Germline V gives CDR1 SGHTS, CDR2 YDEGEE. Trimming removed 4 bases from V and 4 bases from J; junction bases left unmatched: 7. The CDR3, as DNA: TGTGCCAGCAGCGACGTCCGGGACAGGGGAGAGACCCAGTACTTC. This gives the protein CASSDVRDRGETQYF.

Note on this clone: At one end the junction does not follow the germline gene, possibly because of a read error. The V call is TRBV29-1, the J call TRBJ2-1; D unclear. The CDR3 runs 14 residues. CDR1 SQVTM and CDR2 ANQGSEA come from the germline V gene. CDR3 DNA: TGCAGCGTTCAAGAGACACGCTCCTACAATGAGCAGTTCTTC. Protein: CSVQETRSYNEQFF.

The V gene is TRBV4-2, the J gene TRBJ2-7; D possibly corresponds to TRBD1 (6 bases). With 0 bases removed from V and 2 bases from J, the gap between germline ends came to 14 bases. CDR3 length equals 16 residues. Per the germline V gene, CDR1 is LGHNA and CDR2 is YNFKEQ. CDR3: CASSQDITGPAYEQYF. In DNA form, the CDR3 reads TGTGCCAGCAGCCAAGACATTACAGGGCCGGCCTACGAGCAGTACTTC.

The V and J genes are TRBV7-3 and TRBJ2-1, with no clear D. V was pared by 7 bases and J by 0 bases, with 16 bases between. Germline loops: CDR1 SGHTA, CDR2 FQGTGA. The CDR3 length is 16 residues. DNA for the CDR3: TGTGCCAGCACCCATAAAGGCCCTAGCTCCTACAATGAGCAGTTCTTC. The encoded protein is CASTHKGPSSYNEQFF.

The chain couples TRBV6-1 to TRBJ2-1, with TRBD2 matching over 14 bases. There are 13 residues in the CDR3. Germline CDR1 and CDR2: MNHNS and SASEGT. The junction had 11 bases not matched to a gene; V was cut back by 11 bases and J by 14 bases. The CDR3 DNA reads TGTGCCGCCCGCCCGACTAGCGGGAGGGCCGAGTTCTTC. Its protein product is CAARPTSGRAEFF.

The chain carries TRBV5-1 and TRBJ1-2, with TRBD1 matching over 7 bases. Unmatched junction bases numbered 4, after V lost 3 bases and J lost 8 bases. Germline V gene sequence: CDR1 SGHRS, CDR2 YFSETQ. The CDR3 extends over 12 amino acids. This chain's CDR3 is CASSSRGTGYTF. The DNA of the CDR3 is TGCGCCAGCAGCTCCAGGGGGACCGGCTACACCTTC.

V is TRBV28 and J is TRBJ1-5, with 8 bases lining up with TRBD1. With 3 bases clipped from V and 6 bases from J, the junction kept 10 bases outside the gene matches. The CDR3 extends over 16 amino acids. CDR1 and CDR2 (germline): MDHEN, SYDVKM. The CDR3 loop reads CASSFGWTGNGQPQHF. As DNA, the CDR3 is TGTGCCAGCAGTTTTGGTTGGACAGGGAACGGTCAGCCCCAGCATTTT. The whole variable domain, filled in from reference TRBV28 and TRBJ1-5, reads DVKVTQSSRYLVKRTGEKVFLECVQDMDHENMFWYRQDPGLGLRLIYFSYDVKMKEKGDIPEGYSVSREKKERFSLILESASTNQTSMYLCASSFGWTGNGQPQHFGDGTRLSIL.

J is TRBJ1-2 and V is TRBV28, with D possibly being TRBD1 (5 bases). Trimming removed 3 bases at V and 4 bases at J, with 12 bases between. The CDR3 is 14 residues long. The germline V gene encodes CDR1 MDHEN and CDR2 SYDVKM. The CDR3 protein is CASSLGPGGYGYTF. CDR3 in DNA: TGTGCCAGCAGTTTGGGGCCGGGGGGCTATGGCTACACCTTC.